This passage covers 4 T cell receptor beta chains from one sample sequenced in a study of cytomegalovirus exposure and HLA in healthy donors. This PCR relied on a set of 60 Vbeta primers and 13 Jbeta primers. The table came from immunoSEQ multiplex PCR; TCRdb's copy has only in-frame clones and leaves some out. The repertoire holds about 150,000 clones, with roughly 82% as singletons. The material sequenced was PBMCs. These receptors came from a woman aged 50 to 60 in good health and CMV-seropositive.

The chain has TRBV18 and TRBJ1-1; 9 bases are a match to TRBD1. The CDR3 consists of 14 residues. Trimming removed 4 bases from V and 1 base from J; junction bases left unmatched: 1. The germline V gene has CDR1 KGHSH and CDR2 LQKENI. CDR3 amino acids: CASSRQGENTEAFF. The CDR3 region has the DNA TGTGCCAGCTCACGACAGGGGGAGAACACTGAAGCTTTCTTT.

This clone was recorded once. V is TRBV13 and J is TRBJ2-3; D perhaps matches TRBD2 (5 bases). This CDR3 comprises 14 residues. The V and J ends lost 0 bases and 4 bases respectively, with 8 bases between them. The V gene's germline CDR1 is PRHDT and CDR2 FYEKMQ (reference sequence). This chain's CDR3 is CASSLGRRADTQYF. DNA for the CDR3: TGTGCCAGCAGCTTAGGCAGGCGGGCAGATACGCAGTATTTT.

The chain recombines TRBV19 with TRBJ1-1; a weak D match, TRBD1 (6 bases). Germline CDR1 reads LNHDA; CDR2 reads SQIVND (reference sequence). This CDR3 contains 14 residues. V shed 4 bases and J shed 1 base, with 10 bases lying between them. CDR3 DNA sequence: TGTGCCAGTAGTAGGGGACAAGCGAACACTGAAGCTTTCTTT. Amino acid sequence: CASSRGQANTEAFF.

The chain is built from TRBV15 and TRBJ2-7; the match to TRBD1 covers 9 bases. The ends lost 0 bases at V and 7 bases at J; junction bases unmatched: 7. The CDR3 spans 15 residues. The germline gives CDR1 LNHNV, CDR2 YYDKDF (reference sequence). CDR3 nucleotides: TGTGCCACCAGCAGAGACTTCGGACAGGGGCTAGAGCAGTACTTC. Translation gives CATSRDFGQGLEQYF. Using reference TRBV15 and TRBJ2-7 for the parts outside the CDR3, the full variable domain is DAMVIQNPRYQVTQFGKPVTLSCSQTLNHNVMYWYQQKSSQAPKLLFHYYDKDFNNEADTPDNFQSRRPNTSFCFLDIRSPGLGDTAMYLCATSRDFGQGLEQYFGPGTRLTVT.